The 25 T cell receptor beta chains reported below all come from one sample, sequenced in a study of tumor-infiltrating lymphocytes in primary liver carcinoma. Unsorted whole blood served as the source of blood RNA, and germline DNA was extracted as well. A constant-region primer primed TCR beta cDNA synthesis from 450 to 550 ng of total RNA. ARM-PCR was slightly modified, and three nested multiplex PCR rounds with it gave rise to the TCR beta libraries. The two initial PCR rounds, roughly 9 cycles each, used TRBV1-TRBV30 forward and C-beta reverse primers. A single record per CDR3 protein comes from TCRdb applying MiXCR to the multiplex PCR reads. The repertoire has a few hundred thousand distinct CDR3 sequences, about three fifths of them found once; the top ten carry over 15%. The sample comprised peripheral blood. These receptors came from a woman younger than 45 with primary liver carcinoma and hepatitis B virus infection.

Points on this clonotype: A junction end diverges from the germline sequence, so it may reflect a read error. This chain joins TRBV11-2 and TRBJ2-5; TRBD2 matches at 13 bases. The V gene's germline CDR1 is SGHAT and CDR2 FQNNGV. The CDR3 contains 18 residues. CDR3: CANSFPDKGLAGQETQYF. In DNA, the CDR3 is TGTGCCAACAGCTTCCCCGACAAGGGACTAGCGGGACAAGAGACCCAGTACTTC.

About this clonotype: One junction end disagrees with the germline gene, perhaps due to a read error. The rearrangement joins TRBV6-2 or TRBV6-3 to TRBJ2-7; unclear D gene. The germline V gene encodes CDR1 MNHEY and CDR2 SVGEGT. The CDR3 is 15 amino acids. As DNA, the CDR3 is TGTGCCAGCTGTTACGGCGGCCCGCTCCGGACGGAGCAGTACTTC. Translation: CASCYGGPLRTEQYF.

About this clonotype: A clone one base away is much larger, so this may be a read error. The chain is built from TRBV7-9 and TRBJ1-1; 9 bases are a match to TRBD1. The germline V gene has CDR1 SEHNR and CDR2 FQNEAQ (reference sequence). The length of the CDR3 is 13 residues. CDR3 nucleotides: TGTGCCAGCAGCGTGCGACAGGGGGTGCGTCGAGGCTTT. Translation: CASSVRQGVRRGF.

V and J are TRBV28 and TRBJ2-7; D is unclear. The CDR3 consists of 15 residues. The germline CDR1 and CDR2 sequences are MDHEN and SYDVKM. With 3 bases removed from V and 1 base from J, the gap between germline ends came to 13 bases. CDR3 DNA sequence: TGTGCCAGCAGTTTCGGATTTGGGGATTCCTACGAGCAGTACTTC. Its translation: CASSFGFGDSYEQYF.

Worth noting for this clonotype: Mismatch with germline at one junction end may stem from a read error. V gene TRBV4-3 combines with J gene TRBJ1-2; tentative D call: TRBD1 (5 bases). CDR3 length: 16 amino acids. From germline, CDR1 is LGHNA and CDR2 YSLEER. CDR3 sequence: CASSQEPTETNYGYTF. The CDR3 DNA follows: TGCGCCAGCAGCCAAGAACCGACAGAGACCAACTATGGGTACACCTTC.

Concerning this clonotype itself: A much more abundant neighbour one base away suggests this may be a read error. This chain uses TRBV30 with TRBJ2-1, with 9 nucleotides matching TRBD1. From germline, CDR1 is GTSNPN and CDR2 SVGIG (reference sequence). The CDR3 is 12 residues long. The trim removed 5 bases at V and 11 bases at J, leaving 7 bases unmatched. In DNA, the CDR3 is TGTGCCTGGGTACAGGGGGCTCATAAGCAGTTCTTC. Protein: CAWVQGAHKQFF.

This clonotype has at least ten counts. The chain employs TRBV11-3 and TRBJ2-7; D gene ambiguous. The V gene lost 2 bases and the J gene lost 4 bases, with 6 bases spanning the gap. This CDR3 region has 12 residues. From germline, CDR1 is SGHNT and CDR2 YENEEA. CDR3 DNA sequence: TGTGCCAGCAGCTTAACAGAGTACGAGCAGTACTTC. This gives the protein CASSLTEYEQYF.

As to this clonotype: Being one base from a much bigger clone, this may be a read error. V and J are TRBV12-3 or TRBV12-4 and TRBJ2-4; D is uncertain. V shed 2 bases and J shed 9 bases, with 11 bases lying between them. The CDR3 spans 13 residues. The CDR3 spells CASSLTVETIQYF. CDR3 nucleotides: TGTGCCAGCAGTTTAACCGTAGAGACCATTCAGTACTTC.

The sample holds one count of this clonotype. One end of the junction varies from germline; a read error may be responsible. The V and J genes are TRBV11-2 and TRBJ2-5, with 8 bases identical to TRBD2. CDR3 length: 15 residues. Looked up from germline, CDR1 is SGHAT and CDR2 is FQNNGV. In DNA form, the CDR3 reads TGTGCAAGCAGCTTAGTCGGGGGCGGGAGGGAGACCCAGTACTTC. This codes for CASSLVGGGRETQYF.

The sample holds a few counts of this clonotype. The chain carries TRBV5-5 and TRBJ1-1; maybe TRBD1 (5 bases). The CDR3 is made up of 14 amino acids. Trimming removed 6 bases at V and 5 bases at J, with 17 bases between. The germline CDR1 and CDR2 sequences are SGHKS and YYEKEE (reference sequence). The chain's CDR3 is CASTFNWGGTEAFF. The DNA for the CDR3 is TGTGCCAGCACCTTCAATTGGGGCGGTACTGAAGCTTTCTTT.

CDR3 coding DNA: TGTGCCAGCAGCTTAGAGAGATGGGCTGAAGCTTTCTTT. Its protein is CASSLERWAEAFF. The chain has TRBV11-2 and TRBJ1-1; no clear D gene. This CDR3 region has 13 residues. Per the germline V gene, CDR1 is SGHAT and CDR2 is FQNNGV. Trimming stripped 0 bases from V and 6 bases from J, with 8 bases between. Based on the CDR3 plus reference TRBV11-2 and TRBJ1-1, the full variable domain is EAGVAQSPRYKIIEKRQSVAFWCNPISGHATLYWYQQILGQGPKLLIQFQNNGVVDDSQLPKDRFSAERLKGVDSTLKIQPAKLEDSAVYLCASSLERWAEAFFGQGTRLTVV.

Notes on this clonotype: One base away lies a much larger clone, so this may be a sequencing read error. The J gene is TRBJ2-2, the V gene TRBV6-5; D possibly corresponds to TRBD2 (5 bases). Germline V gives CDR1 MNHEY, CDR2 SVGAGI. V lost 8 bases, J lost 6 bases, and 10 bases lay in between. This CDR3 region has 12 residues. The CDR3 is CASVKAAGELFF. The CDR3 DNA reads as TGTGCCAGCGTGAAAGCGGCCGGGGAGCTGTTTTTT.

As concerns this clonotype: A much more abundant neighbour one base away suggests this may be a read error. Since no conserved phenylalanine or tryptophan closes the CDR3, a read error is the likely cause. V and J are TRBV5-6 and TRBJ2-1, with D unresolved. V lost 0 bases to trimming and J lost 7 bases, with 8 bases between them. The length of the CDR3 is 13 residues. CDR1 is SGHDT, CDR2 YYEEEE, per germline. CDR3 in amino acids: CASSLGRWNEQFL. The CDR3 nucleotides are TGTGCCAGCAGCTTGGGTAGATGGAATGAGCAGTTCTTA.

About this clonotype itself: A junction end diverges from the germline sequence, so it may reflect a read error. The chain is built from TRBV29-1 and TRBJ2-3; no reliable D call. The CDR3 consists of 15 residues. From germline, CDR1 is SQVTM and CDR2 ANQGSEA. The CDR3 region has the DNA TGCAGCGTTGACCGCAGGATTAGAAACACAGATACGCTGTATTTT. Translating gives CSVDRRIRNTDTLYF.

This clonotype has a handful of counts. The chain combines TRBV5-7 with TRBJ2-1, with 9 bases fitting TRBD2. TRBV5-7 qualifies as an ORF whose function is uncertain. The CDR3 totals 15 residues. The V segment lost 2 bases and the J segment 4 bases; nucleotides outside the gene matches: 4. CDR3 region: CASSFETSGYNEQFF. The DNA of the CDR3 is TGTGCCAGCAGCTTCGAGACTAGCGGATACAATGAGCAGTTCTTC.

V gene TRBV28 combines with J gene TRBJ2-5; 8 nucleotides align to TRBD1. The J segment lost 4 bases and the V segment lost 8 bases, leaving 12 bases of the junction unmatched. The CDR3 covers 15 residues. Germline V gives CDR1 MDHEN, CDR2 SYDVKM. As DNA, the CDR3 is TGTGCCAGCGGCCTGCTACTCACAGGGGGAGAGACCCAGTACTTC. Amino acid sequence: CASGLLLTGGETQYF.

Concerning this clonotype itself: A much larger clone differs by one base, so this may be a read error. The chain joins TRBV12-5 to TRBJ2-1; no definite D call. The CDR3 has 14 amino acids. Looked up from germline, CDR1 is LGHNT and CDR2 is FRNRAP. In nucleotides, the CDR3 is TGTGCTAGTGGTTTACGAGTAACGAGCAATGAGCAGTTATTC. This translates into CASGLRVTSNEQLF.

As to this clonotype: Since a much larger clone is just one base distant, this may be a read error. CDR3 in DNA: TGTGTCAGCAGTTACTCGAGTGTCGGGACTAGATCCTACAATGAGCAGTTCTTC. Protein: CVSSYSSVGTRSYNEQFF. This chain uses TRBV6-2 or TRBV6-3 with TRBJ2-1; 8 bases map to TRBD2. The CDR3 spans 18 residues. Germline CDR1 and CDR2: MNHEY and SVGEGT.

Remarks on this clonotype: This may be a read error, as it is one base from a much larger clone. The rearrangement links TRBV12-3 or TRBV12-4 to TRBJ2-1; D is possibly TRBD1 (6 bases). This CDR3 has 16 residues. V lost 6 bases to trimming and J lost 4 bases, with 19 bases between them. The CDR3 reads CASRSLTGMVYNEQFF. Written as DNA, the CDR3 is TGTGCCAGCAGGTCGCTAACAGGGATGGTTTACAATGAGCAGTTCTTC.

The CDR3 sequence is CASSHRQTQSQHF. The CDR3 bases are TGTGCCAGCAGTCATCGACAGACACAGTCCCAGCATTTT. V gene TRBV6-2 or TRBV6-3 combines with J gene TRBJ1-5; D perhaps matches TRBD1 (5 bases). V lost 5 bases and J lost 11, with 16 bases in between. The germline V gene encodes CDR1 MNHEY and CDR2 SVGEGT. This CDR3 has 13 amino acids.

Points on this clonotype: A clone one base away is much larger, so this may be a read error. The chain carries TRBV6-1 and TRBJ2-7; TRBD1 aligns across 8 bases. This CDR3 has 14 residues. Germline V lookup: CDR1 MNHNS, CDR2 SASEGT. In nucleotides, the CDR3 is TGTGCCAGCAGTGGAGACAGGGGATCCTACGAGGAGTACTTC. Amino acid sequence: CASSGDRGSYEEYF.

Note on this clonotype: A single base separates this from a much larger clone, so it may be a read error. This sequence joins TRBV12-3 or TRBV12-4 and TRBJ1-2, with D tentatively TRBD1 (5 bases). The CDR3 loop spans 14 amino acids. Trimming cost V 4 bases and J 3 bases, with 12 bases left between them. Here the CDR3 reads CASSSSDTDYGYTF. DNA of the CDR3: TGTGCCAGCAGTTCCTCGGACACGGACTATGGCTACACCTTC.

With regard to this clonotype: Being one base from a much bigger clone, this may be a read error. The CDR3 sequence: CGVEGGEAGQYF. The CDR3 DNA follows: TGCGGCGTTGAGGGGGGAGAAGCTGGGCAGTACTTC. The rearrangement links TRBV29-1 to TRBJ2-7; D may match TRBD1 or TRBD2 (6 bases each). This CDR3 comprises 12 residues. Germline loops: CDR1 SQVTM, CDR2 ANQGSEA.

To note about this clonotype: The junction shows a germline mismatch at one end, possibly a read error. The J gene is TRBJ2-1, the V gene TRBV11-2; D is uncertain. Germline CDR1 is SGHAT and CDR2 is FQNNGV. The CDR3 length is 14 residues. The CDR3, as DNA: TGTGCCAGCAGGACGAGAAGCTCCTACAACGAGCAGTCCTTC. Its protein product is CASRTRSSYNEQSF.

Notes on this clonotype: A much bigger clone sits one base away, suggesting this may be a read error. In nucleotides, the CDR3 is TGCAGCGTTGAGGGGAGGTCTTGGGGCTTCACCTTC. Encoded protein: CSVEGRSWGFTF. The V gene is TRBV29-1, the J gene TRBJ1-2; D might be TRBD1 (5 bases). The CDR3 contains 12 residues. The V gene's germline CDR1 is SQVTM and CDR2 ANQGSEA. Supplemented by reference TRBV29-1 and TRBJ1-2, the full variable domain reads SAVISQKPSRDICQRGTSLTIQCQVDSQVTMMFWYRQQPGQSLTLIATANQGSEATYESGFVIDKFPISRPNLTFSTLTVSNMSPEDSSIYLCSVEGRSWGFTFGSGTRLTVV.